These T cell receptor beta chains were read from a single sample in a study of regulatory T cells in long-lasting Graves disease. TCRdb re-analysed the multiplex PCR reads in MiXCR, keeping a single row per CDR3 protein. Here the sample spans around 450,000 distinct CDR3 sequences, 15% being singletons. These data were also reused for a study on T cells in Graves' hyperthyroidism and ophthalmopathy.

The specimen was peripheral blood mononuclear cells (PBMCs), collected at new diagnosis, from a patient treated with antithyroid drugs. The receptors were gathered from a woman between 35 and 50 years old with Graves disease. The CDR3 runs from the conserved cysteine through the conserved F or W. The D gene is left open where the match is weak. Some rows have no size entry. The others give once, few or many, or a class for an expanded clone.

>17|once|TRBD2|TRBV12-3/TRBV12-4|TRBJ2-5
TGTGCCAGCAGTTTAAGCCCAGCGGGAAGGGTGTATGGGACCCAGTACTTC
CASSLSPAGRVYGTQYF
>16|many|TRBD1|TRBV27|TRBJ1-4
TGTGCCAGCAGGAGTTTCCCGGGACAGGGGTTAGAAAAACTGTTTTTT
CASRSFPGQGLEKLFF
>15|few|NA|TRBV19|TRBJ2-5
TGTGCCAGTAGTAAGGGGGGTTTAGGCGAAGAGACCCAGTACTTC
CASSKGGLGEETQYF
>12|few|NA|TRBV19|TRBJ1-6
TGTGCCAGCGGGGGTTATAATTCACCCCTCCACTTT
CASGGYNSPLHF
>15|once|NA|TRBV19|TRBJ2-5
TGTGCCAGCAGCCCTCCAGAGTGGGGTCAAGAGACCCAGTACTTC
CASSPPEWGQETQYF
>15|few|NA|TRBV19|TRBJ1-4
TGTGCCAGTAGTCCAAGGGACCGCATGTTGGAAAAACTGTTTTTT
CASSPRDRMLEKLFF
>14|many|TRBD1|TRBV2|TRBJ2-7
TGTGCCAGCAAGCCGACAGGGGTGGAATACGAGCAGTACTTC
CASKPTGVEYEQYF
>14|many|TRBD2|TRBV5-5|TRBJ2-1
TGTGCCAGCAGCTTGAGAGGGGTCAGCGGGAGGAGAATCTTC
CASSLRGVSGRRIF
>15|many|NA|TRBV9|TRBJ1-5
TGTGCCAGCAGCGTAGGGGCGGGGAGCGATCAGCCCCAGCATTTT
CASSVGAGSDQPQHF
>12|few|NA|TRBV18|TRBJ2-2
TGTGCCAGCTCAGTGCGAGGCGGGGAGCTGTTTTTT
CASSVRGGELFF
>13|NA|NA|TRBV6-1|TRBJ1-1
TGTGCCAGCAGTCCCGTATCGGGCACTGAAGCTTTCTTT
CASSPVSGTEAFF
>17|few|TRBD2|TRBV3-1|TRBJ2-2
TGTGCCAGCAGCCAAGGACTCTCGGGACTAAACACCGGGGAGCTGTTTTTT
CASSQGLSGLNTGELFF
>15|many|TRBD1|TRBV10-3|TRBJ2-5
TGTGCCATCAGGCCGGACAGGGGGACAACGGAGACCCAGTACTTC
CAIRPDRGTTETQYF
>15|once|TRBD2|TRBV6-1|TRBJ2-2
TGTGCCAGCAGCGGGGGGGGGGTCGACACCGGGGAGCTGTTTTTT
CASSGGGVDTGELFF
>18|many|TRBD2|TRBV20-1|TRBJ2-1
TGCAGTGCTAGAGATTGGGGACTAGCAGCGAGCTCCTACAATGAGCAGTTCTTC
CSARDWGLAASSYNEQFF
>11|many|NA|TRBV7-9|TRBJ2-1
TGTGCCAGCAGCCTAGACCCTGAGCAGTTCTTC
CASSLDPEQFF
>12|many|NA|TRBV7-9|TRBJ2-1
TGTGCCAGCAGCTTAGTGGGGGATGAGCAGTTCTTC
CASSLVGDEQFF
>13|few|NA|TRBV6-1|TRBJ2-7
TGTGCCAGGACCCGGGACAACTCCTACGAGCAGTACTTC
CARTRDNSYEQYF
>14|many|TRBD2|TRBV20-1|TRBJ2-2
TGCAGTGCTAGAGCTGGCGGGAGAACCGGGGAGCTGTTTTTT
CSARAGGRTGELFF
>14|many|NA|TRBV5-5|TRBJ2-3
TGTGCCAGCAGCATCGAAGGGCCCGGGAGTACGCAGTATTTT
CASSIEGPGSTQYF
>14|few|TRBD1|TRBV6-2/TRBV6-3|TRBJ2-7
TGTGCCAGCAGTTGGACAGGCCCCCTGGACGAGCAGTACTTC
CASSWTGPLDEQYF
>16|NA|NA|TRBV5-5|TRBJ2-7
TGTGCCAGCAGCTTGGTCTCGACTAGTGGGTCCTACGAGCAGTACTTC
CASSLVSTSGSYEQYF
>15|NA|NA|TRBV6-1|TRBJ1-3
TGTGCCAGCAGCTCTTCGGAAGCCTCTGGAAACACCATATATTTT
CASSSSEASGNTIYF
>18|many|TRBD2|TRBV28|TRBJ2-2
TGTGCCAGCAGTCTAACCTTAGGTGGCGGGAGGTTGGTCGGGGAGCTGTTTTTT
CASSLTLGGGRLVGELFF
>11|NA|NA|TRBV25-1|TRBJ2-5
TGTGCCAGCAGGGACCTTGAGACCCAGTACTTC
CASRDLETQYF
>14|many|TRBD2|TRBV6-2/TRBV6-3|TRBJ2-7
TGTGCCAGCGGGGACGGACTAGCGGGAGGAGGACAGTACTTC
CASGDGLAGGGQYF
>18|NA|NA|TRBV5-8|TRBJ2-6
TGTGCCAGCAGCCCCACCGAGACAGGCAGCTCTGGGGCCAACGTCCTGACTTTC
CASSPTETGSSGANVLTF
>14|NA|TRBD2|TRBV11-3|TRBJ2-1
TGTGCCAGCACCGGGACTAGCGGGAGCTATGAGCAGTTCTTC
CASTGTSGSYEQFF
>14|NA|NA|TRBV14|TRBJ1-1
TGTGCCAGCAGCCAAGATCCGGGGAACACTGAAGCTTTCTTT
CASSQDPGNTEAFF
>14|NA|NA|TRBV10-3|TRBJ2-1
TGTGCCATCAGTGAGTCAAAAGGGGTCGATGAGCAGTTCTTC
CAISESKGVDEQFF
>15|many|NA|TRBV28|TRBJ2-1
TGTGCCAGCACCAAGGGAGGCGGGGTTAACAATGAGCAGTTCTTC
CASTKGGGVNNEQFF
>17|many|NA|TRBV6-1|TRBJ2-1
TGTGCCAGCAGTGAACTTATGTGGAGTAGCTCCTACAATGAGCAGTTCTTC
CASSELMWSSSYNEQFF
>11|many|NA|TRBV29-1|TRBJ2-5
TGCAGCGCCCGCCGGGAGGAGACCCAGTACTTC
CSARREETQYF
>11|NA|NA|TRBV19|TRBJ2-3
TGTGCCAGTACGCAGTCAGATACGCAGTATTTT
CASTQSDTQYF
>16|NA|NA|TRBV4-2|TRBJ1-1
TGTGCCAGCAGCCAAGAGGGGGACACTGTGAGCACTGAAGCTTTCTTT
CASSQEGDTVSTEAFF
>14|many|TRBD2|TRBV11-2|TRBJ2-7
TGTGCCAGCAGCTTCGCACTAGCGGGCTACGAGCAGTACTTC
CASSFALAGYEQYF
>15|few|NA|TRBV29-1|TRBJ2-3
TGCAGCGTTGAAGCCGGGGGAGGTCGCACAGATACGCAGTATTTT
CSVEAGGGRTDTQYF
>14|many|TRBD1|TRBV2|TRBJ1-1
TGTGCCAGCAGACAACAGGGGGTTAGGACTGAAGCTTTCTTT
CASRQQGVRTEAFF
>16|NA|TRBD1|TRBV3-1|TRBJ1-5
TGTGCCAGCAGCCAAGATCGGGGACAGGGGAGACAGCCCCAGCATTTT
CASSQDRGQGRQPQHF
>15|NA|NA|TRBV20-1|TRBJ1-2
TGCAGTGCTAGACAAGGAGGGGCCATATTGAGCGGCTACACCTTC
CSARQGGAILSGYTF
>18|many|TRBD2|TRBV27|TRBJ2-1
TGTGCCAGCAGTTTAGGGGACCGGACTAGCGGGCCTTACAATGAGCAGTTCTTC
CASSLGDRTSGPYNEQFF
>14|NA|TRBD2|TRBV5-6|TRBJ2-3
TGTGCCAGCAGCTTTAGCGGGAGCATTGATACGCAGTATTTT
CASSFSGSIDTQYF
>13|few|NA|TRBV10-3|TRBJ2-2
TGTGCCACCCACTCAGGGGACACCGGGGAGCTGTTTTTT
CATHSGDTGELFF
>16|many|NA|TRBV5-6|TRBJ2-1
TGTGCCAGCAGCTTGGGCTGGCGGGGCTCCTACAATGAGCAGTTCTTC
CASSLGWRGSYNEQFF
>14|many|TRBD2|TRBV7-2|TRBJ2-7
TGTGCCAGCGTTCCTCTAGCGGGAGACTACGAGCAGTACTTC
CASVPLAGDYEQYF